Sequencing of this TCR beta chain was carried out in a study of T cell repertoires in cytomegalovirus infection. In the study overall: Public TCR beta signatures indicated both CMV infection and matching HLA type.

Trimming took off 3 bases at V and 0 bases at J, with 23 bases between the two ends. The CDR3 has 19 residues. TCRdb ran MiXCR on the reads and lists one entry per CDR3 protein. In the table there are 600,000 to 700,000 distinct CDR3 sequences, 30% to 40% of which are singletons. The sample holds a few counts of this clonotype. Its antigen is unidentified. V and J are TRBV12-3 or TRBV12-4 and TRBJ1-1; maybe TRBD1 (6 bases). The TCR originated in a human donor in good health (CMV status not recorded). Some clones in this sample may be carry-over from other donors' samples. The sample here was cultured PBMCs, taken from culture after CMV antigen stimulation. DNA for the CDR3: TGTGCCAGCAGTTTGACCCTGACAGGAAAGGCGTGGTTGAACACTGAAGCTTTCTTT. As protein: CASSLTLTGKAWLNTEAFF.